The 18 T cell receptor beta chains listed next were all sequenced from one sample in a study of blood T cell repertoires in COVID-19. Only in-frame clones appear in the TCRdb table, and some are missing; sequencing was by immunoSEQ multiplex PCR. The sample has 110,000 to 150,000 clones; 84% are singletons. The sequenced material came from peripheral blood. The receptors shown here come from a man in his sixties with active or convalescent COVID-19.

The genes are TRBV9 and TRBJ2-1; 10 nucleotides align to TRBD2. Germline V gene sequence: CDR1 SGDLS, CDR2 YYNGEE. Germline trimming cut 0 bases from V and 5 bases from J; bases unmatched to any gene: 2. The length of the CDR3 is 15 residues. The CDR3 nucleotides are TGTGCCAGCAGCGTAGGGCTAGCGGGAGACAATGAGCAGTTCTTC. This translates into CASSVGLAGDNEQFF.

The chain couples TRBV5-6 to TRBJ2-6; D might be TRBD1 (5 bases). Germline CDR1 is SGHDT and CDR2 is YYEEEE. The CDR3 consists of 18 residues. The V end was cut by 1 base, the J end by 0 bases, with 14 bases between. The CDR3 spells CASSLRSTVNSGANVLTF. In nucleotides, the CDR3 is TGTGCCAGCAGCTTGCGCTCGACAGTTAACTCTGGGGCCAACGTCCTGACTTTC.

Note on this clone: The sample has other DNA sequences that encode this CDR3 too. The chain is built from TRBV4-3 and TRBJ1-1, with unresolved D. Looked up from germline, CDR1 is LGHNA and CDR2 is YSLEER. This CDR3 region has 13 residues. V was clipped by 0 bases and J by 8 bases, with 10 bases between them. This chain's CDR3 is CASSQDWRAEAFF. CDR3 bases: TGCGCCAGCAGCCAAGATTGGAGGGCAGAAGCTTTCTTT.

V is TRBV14 and J is TRBJ2-1; a possible D gene is TRBD2 (6 bases). Trimming pared 0 bases from V and 1 base from J, leaving 10 bases between. Per the germline V gene, CDR1 is SGHDN and CDR2 is FVKESK. This CDR3 has 16 amino acids. The CDR3 DNA sequence: TGTGCCAGCAGCCAAGATGTGGGGGGTTCCTACAATGAGCAGTTCTTC. Translating it yields CASSQDVGGSYNEQFF.

The chain uses TRBV5-1 and TRBJ2-5, with D perhaps TRBD1 (6 bases). Per the germline V gene, CDR1 is SGHRS and CDR2 is YFSETQ. The CDR3 has 17 residues. V shed 0 bases and J shed 2 bases, with 17 bases lying between them. The CDR3 DNA follows: TGCGCCAGCAGCTTGGACGGCAGGGGATTTAATCAAGAGACCCAGTACTTC. Amino acid sequence: CASSLDGRGFNQETQYF.

The count of this clone is one. V is TRBV12-3 or TRBV12-4 and J is TRBJ2-7; D remains unclear. V lost 5 bases to trimming and J lost 3 bases, with 8 bases between them. The CDR3 length is 12 residues. The CDR3 sequence: CASSIPGYEQYF. DNA for the CDR3: TGTGCCAGCAGTATTCCGGGCTACGAGCAGTACTTC.

This rearrangement joins TRBV6-1 to TRBJ1-2; TRBD1 is a possible D gene (5 bases). Germline V gene lookup returns CDR1 MNHNS and CDR2 SASEGT. This CDR3 region has 16 residues. The ends were cut back, 2 bases at V and 4 bases at J, with 17 bases in the middle. Here the CDR3 reads CASSENGLGRAYGYTF. The CDR3, as DNA: TGTGCCAGCAGTGAAAACGGATTAGGCAGGGCCTATGGCTACACCTTC.

V usage is TRBV6-5 and J usage is TRBJ2-3; D is possibly TRBD2 (5 bases). V shed 6 bases and J shed 4 bases, with 17 bases lying between them. The CDR3 is made up of 15 amino acids. Germline values: CDR1 MNHEY, CDR2 SVGAGI. The CDR3 loop reads CASRPMGRYSDTQYF. DNA for the CDR3: TGTGCCAGCAGGCCCATGGGGAGATATTCAGATACGCAGTATTTT.

V and J are TRBV30 and TRBJ2-1; D is unclear. CDR3 length equals 14 residues. Trimming pared 0 bases from V and 6 bases from J, leaving 12 bases between. Germline lookup yields CDR1 GTSNPN and CDR2 SVGIG (reference sequence). CDR3 residues: CAWSVPRIFNEQFF. For the CDR3, the DNA is TGTGCCTGGAGTGTACCCAGGATCTTCAATGAGCAGTTCTTC.

The chain uses TRBV6-5 and TRBJ1-6; the D gene is possibly TRBD1 (5 bases). V shed 10 bases and J shed 8 bases, with 15 bases lying between them. This CDR3 contains 13 residues. Germline CDR1 reads MNHEY; CDR2 reads SVGAGI. The CDR3 loop reads CATLEVGHSPLHF. The CDR3, as DNA: TGTGCCACCCTAGAGGTGGGGCATTCACCCCTCCACTTT.

This clone was seen more than once but under ten times. The rearrangement links TRBV7-2 to TRBJ2-2; the match to TRBD1 covers 9 bases. The V gene end was trimmed by 7 bases and the J gene end by 4 bases; junction bases not matched to a gene: 7. Looked up from germline, CDR1 is SGHTA and CDR2 is FQGNSA. The CDR3 totals 15 residues. This CDR3 reads CASTGQGSITGELFF. The CDR3 DNA is TGTGCCAGCACCGGACAGGGGTCGATCACCGGGGAGCTGTTTTTT.

The gene calls are TRBV7-2 and TRBJ1-3; D may be TRBD1 (6 bases). Trimming removed 1 base from V and 3 bases from J, with 13 bases in between. Germline V gene lookup returns CDR1 SGHTA and CDR2 FQGNSA. This CDR3 has 16 residues. CDR3 nucleotides: TGTGCCAGCAGCTTAGGAGCCGGCAGGGGTGGAAACACCATATATTTT. Translated, it gives CASSLGAGRGGNTIYF.

The V and J genes are TRBV11-3 and TRBJ2-7, with TRBD2 identical over 9 bases. Germline CDR1 SGHNT, CDR2 YENEEA. This CDR3 region has 15 residues. The V and J ends lost 2 bases and 4 bases, in that order; junction bases with no gene match: 6. CDR3 residues: CASSLPREGLYEQYV. For the CDR3, the DNA is TGTGCCAGCAGCTTACCGCGGGAGGGCCTTTACGAGCAGTACGTC.

V and J are TRBV15 and TRBJ2-1; unclear D gene. This CDR3 is built from 14 residues. CDR1 LNHNV and CDR2 YYDKDF come from the germline V gene (reference sequence). The ends were cut back, 0 bases at V and 11 bases at J, with 14 bases in the middle. DNA for the CDR3: TGTGCCACCAGCAGAGAGCCAGATTCTACTAAGCAGTTCTTC. It specifies CATSREPDSTKQFF. The whole variable domain, filled in from reference TRBV15 and TRBJ2-1, reads DAMVIQNPRYQVTQFGKPVTLSCSQTLNHNVMYWYQQKSSQAPKLLFHYYDKDFNNEADTPDNFQSRRPNTSFCFLDIRSPGLGDTAMYLCATSREPDSTKQFFGPGTRLTVL.

This chain connects TRBV7-2 to TRBJ2-3; 11 nucleotides match TRBD1. Germline lookup yields CDR1 SGHTA and CDR2 FQGNSA. The V gene end was trimmed by 4 bases and the J gene end by 4 bases; junction bases not matched to a gene: 4. This CDR3 spans 15 amino acids. CDR3 in DNA: TGTGCCAGCAGCTCCGGACAGGGGGCGGCAGATACGCAGTATTTT. This gives the protein CASSSGQGAADTQYF.

This chain connects TRBV15 to TRBJ1-1; D gene unclear. This CDR3 has 12 amino acids. Looked up from germline, CDR1 is LNHNV and CDR2 is YYDKDF (reference sequence). V was shortened by 2 bases and J by 4 bases, with 5 bases between the two germline ends. CDR3: CATSRTRTEAFF. The CDR3, as DNA: TGTGCCACCAGCAGAACGCGCACTGAAGCTTTCTTT.

The rearrangement uses TRBV9 and TRBJ1-1, with D tentatively TRBD1 (5 bases). The CDR3 has 15 residues. CDR1 is SGDLS, CDR2 YYNGEE, per germline. Trimming took off 0 bases at V and 1 base at J, with 10 bases between the two ends. CDR3: CASSVATGANTEAFF. CDR3 bases: TGTGCCAGCAGCGTAGCTACTGGGGCGAACACTGAAGCTTTCTTT.

CDR3 nucleotides: TGTGCCAGCAGTGATAACCGGAGGACAGATAGCAATCAGCCCCAGCATTTT. Protein product: CASSDNRRTDSNQPQHF. The chain combines TRBV6-1 with TRBJ1-5; TRBD1 might be the D (6 bases). V lost 3 bases and J lost 0, with 15 bases in between. Per the germline V gene, CDR1 is MNHNS and CDR2 is SASEGT. There are 17 residues in the CDR3.